A single T cell receptor beta chain is shown here with its context. The data derive from a study of monozygotic twins with inflammatory bowel disease. Looked up from germline, CDR1 is SGHVS and CDR2 is FQNEAQ. The CDR3 spans 16 residues. From the 5' RACE reads, TCRdb lists one entry per CDR3 protein and no DNA. The sample is made up of around 99,000 distinct CDR3 sequences, and the top ten hold roughly 12% of it. This sequence originates from a human donor with ulcerative colitis or Crohn's disease, or a healthy co-twin of an affected twin (not recorded which). Sequenced sample: blood. The V and J genes are TRBV7-8 and TRBJ2-5; the TCRdb call, TRBD2, lacks DNA for checking. The CDR3 loop reads CASSLGPSSGEETQYF. The full variable domain, completed using reference TRBV7-8 and TRBJ2-5, is GAGVSQSPRYKVAKRGQDVALRCDPISGHVSLFWYQQALGQGPEFLTYFQNEAQLDKSGLPSDRFFAERPEGSVSTLKIQRTQQEDSAVYLCASSLGPSSGEETQYFGPGTRLLVL.